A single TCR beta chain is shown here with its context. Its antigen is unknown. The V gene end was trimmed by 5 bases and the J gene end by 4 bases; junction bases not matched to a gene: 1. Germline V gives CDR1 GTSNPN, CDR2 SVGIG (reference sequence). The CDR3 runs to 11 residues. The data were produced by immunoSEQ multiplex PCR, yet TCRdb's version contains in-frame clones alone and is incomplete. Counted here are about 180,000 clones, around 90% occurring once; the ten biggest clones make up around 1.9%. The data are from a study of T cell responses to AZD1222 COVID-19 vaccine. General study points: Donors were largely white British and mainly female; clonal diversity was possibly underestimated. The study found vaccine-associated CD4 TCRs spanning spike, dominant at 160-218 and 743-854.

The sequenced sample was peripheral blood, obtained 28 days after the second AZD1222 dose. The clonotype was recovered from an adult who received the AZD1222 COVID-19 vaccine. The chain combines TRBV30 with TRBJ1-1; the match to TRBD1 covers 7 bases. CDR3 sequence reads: CAWQGGTEAFF. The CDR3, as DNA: TGTGCCTGGCAGGGGGGCACTGAAGCTTTCTTT.